The 30 T cell receptor beta chains in this list originate from one sample, sequenced in a study of identical twins. TCRdb re-called the 5' RACE reads with MiXCR, one entry per CDR3 protein. Altogether some 240,000 distinct CDR3 sequences are present, about 8% being singletons, with the ten largest covering less than 4%. This sample also belongs to another study, concerning yellow fever vaccine responses in identical twins.

The sample taken for sequencing was CD8+ T cells sorted from blood. All receptors come from a woman aged 18-35 years in good health.

The chain carries TRBV20-1 and TRBJ1-1; 8 positions match TRBD1. Germline V gene lookup returns CDR1 DFQATT and CDR2 SNEGSKA (reference sequence). V was pared by 4 bases and J by 3 bases, with 10 bases of the junction left unmatched. The CDR3 contains 15 residues. This chain's CDR3 is CSAKTDRERYTEAFF. CDR3 in DNA: TGCAGTGCTAAGACGGACAGGGAACGGTACACTGAAGCTTTCTTT.

In its sample, this clonotype was seen a few times. This sequence joins TRBV20-1 and TRBJ2-7; the D is unclear. V lost 5 bases, J lost 0 bases, and 17 bases lay in between. Per the germline V gene, CDR1 is DFQATT and CDR2 is SNEGSKA (reference sequence). This CDR3 comprises 15 residues. This CDR3 reads CSASAGQPSSYEQYF. The CDR3 region has the DNA TGCAGTGCTTCGGCCGGTCAGCCGAGCTCCTACGAGCAGTACTTC.

This clonotype has more than one count but fewer than ten. J is TRBJ1-5 and V is TRBV27; D is undetermined. Germline values: CDR1 MNHEY, CDR2 SMNVEV (reference sequence). The CDR3 totals 15 residues. With 2 bases removed from V and 0 bases from J, the gap between germline ends came to 8 bases. CDR3 region: CASSLRAVSNQPQHF. As DNA, the CDR3 is TGTGCCAGCAGTTTAAGGGCGGTTAGCAATCAGCCCCAGCATTTT.

This chain connects TRBV6-1 to TRBJ1-1, with D possibly TRBD1 on 5 matching bases. CDR3 size: 13 residues. V lost 2 bases to trimming and J lost 3 bases, with 7 bases between them. Germline CDR1 and CDR2: MNHNS and SASEGT. CDR3 DNA: TGTGCCAGCAGTGAAAGAGGGGACACTGAAGCTTTCTTT. Protein product: CASSERGDTEAFF.

This clonotype was picked up many times. The rearrangement links TRBV20-1 to TRBJ2-7; D unresolved. Trimming shortened V by 0 bases and J by 3 bases, and 9 bases separated the two germline ends. CDR3 length equals 13 residues. Germline CDR1 is DFQATT and CDR2 is SNEGSKA (reference sequence). CDR3: CSARERLLYEQYF. In DNA, the CDR3 is TGCAGTGCTAGAGAGCGGCTTCTCTACGAGCAGTACTTC.

This clonotype was counted many times. J is TRBJ2-5 and V is TRBV12-3 or TRBV12-4, with 9 bases that match TRBD1. After removal of 6 bases from V and 5 bases from J, the junction contained 10 bases not matched to a gene. CDR3 length equals 15 residues. The CDR3 coding sequence is TGTGCCAGCAGCCAGAGGACAGGGGCGGCGGAGACCCAGTACTTC. This encodes CASSQRTGAAETQYF.

This clonotype has a count of ten or more. V usage is TRBV2 and J usage is TRBJ2-1; D remains unclear. The V gene lost 8 bases and the J gene lost 2 bases, with 13 bases spanning the gap. The length of the CDR3 is 14 residues. Germline-derived CDR1 and CDR2 are SNHLY and FYNNEI. The CDR3 DNA reads TGTGCCAGCTACGGCTTAAATACCTACAATGAGCAGTTCTTC. Residues: CASYGLNTYNEQFF.

This clonotype was seen at least ten times. The rearrangement links TRBV5-1 to TRBJ2-5; no firm D call. This CDR3 has 13 residues. Germline loops: CDR1 SGHRS, CDR2 YFSETQ. V was shortened by 5 bases and J by 4 bases, with 12 bases between the two germline ends. The CDR3 region has the DNA TGCGCCAGCAGTCTTTATGTGGGAGAGACCCAGTACTTC. As protein: CASSLYVGETQYF. The variable domain in full, completed from reference TRBV5-1 and TRBJ2-5, reads KAGVTQTPRYLIKTRGQQVTLSCSPISGHRSVSWYQQTPGQGLQFLFEYFSETQRNKGNFPGRFSGRQFSNSRSEMNVSTLELGDSALYLCASSLYVGETQYFGPGTRLLVL.

Only a few counts were recorded for this clonotype. The CDR3 DNA sequence: TGTGCCAGCAGACAATACAGGGGGGCCTACGAGCAGTACTTC. Protein sequence: CASRQYRGAYEQYF. The rearrangement links TRBV28 to TRBJ2-7; 8 nucleotides line up with TRBD1. The CDR3 is 14 amino acids. Trimming at V came to 6 bases and at J to 2 bases, leaving 6 bases not matched to a gene. CDR1 and CDR2 from the germline V gene are MDHEN and SYDVKM. The full variable domain, rest sourced from reference TRBV28 and TRBJ2-7, is DVKVTQSSRYLVKRTGEKVFLECVQDMDHENMFWYRQDPGLGLRLIYFSYDVKMKEKGDIPEGYSVSREKKERFSLILESASTNQTSMYLCASRQYRGAYEQYFGPGTRLTVT.

This clonotype was detected a few times. The J gene is TRBJ2-7, the V gene TRBV7-9; D gene uncertain. The V gene lost 5 bases and the J gene lost 4 bases, with 9 bases spanning the gap. Per germline, CDR1 SEHNR and CDR2 FQNEAQ (reference sequence). The CDR3 has 12 amino acids. This CDR3 is CASSTVEYEQYF. CDR3 nucleotide sequence: TGTGCCAGCAGCACTGTCGAGTACGAGCAGTACTTC.

The chain uses TRBV5-1 and TRBJ2-1, with 13 bases aligning to TRBD2. Germline CDR1 SGHRS, CDR2 YFSETQ. This CDR3 contains 18 residues. V lost 0 bases and J lost 4; bases outside the gene matches: 7. CDR3 nucleotides: TGCGCCAGCAGCTTGGAAGGGGGGACTAGCGGGGAGTACAATGAGCAGTTCTTC. Protein product: CASSLEGGTSGEYNEQFF.

This clonotype was recorded a few times. The rearrangement uses TRBV6-5 and TRBJ1-6, with D unclear. The germline V gene encodes CDR1 MNHEY and CDR2 SVGAGI. This CDR3 is built from 16 residues. Trimming stripped 1 base from V and 0 bases from J, with 7 bases between. CDR3 in amino acids: CASSYYGASYNSPLHF. The DNA for the CDR3 is TGTGCCAGCAGTTACTATGGCGCCTCCTATAATTCACCCCTCCACTTT.

The CDR3, as DNA: TGTGCCAGTAGTATGCGCCGGCGTAATGAAAAACTGTTTTTT. Its protein is CASSMRRRNEKLFF. The J gene is TRBJ1-4, the V gene TRBV19; D is unresolved. CDR1 is LNHDA, CDR2 SQIVND, per germline (reference sequence). V shed 3 bases and J shed 4 bases, with 9 bases lying between them. The CDR3 is made up of 14 amino acids.

This clonotype was seen more than once but under ten times. V usage is TRBV10-2 and J usage is TRBJ2-5; perhaps D is TRBD1 or TRBD2 (5 bases each). Germline CDR1 is WSHSY and CDR2 is SAAADI. The CDR3 contains 14 residues. The ends were cut back, 6 bases at V and 1 base at J, with 12 bases in the middle. The CDR3 region has the DNA TGCGCCAGCAGAGCCGGGGCACCCCAAGAGACCCAGTACTTC. It translates to CASRAGAPQETQYF.

This sequence joins TRBV28 and TRBJ2-1; TRBD2 matches at 9 bases. The junction had 19 bases not matched to a gene; V was cut back by 5 bases and J by 2 bases. Germline V gene lookup returns CDR1 MDHEN and CDR2 SYDVKM. The CDR3 extends over 20 amino acids. CDR3 residues: CASSPVTWREGLGTYNEQFF. For the CDR3, the DNA is TGTGCCAGCAGTCCGGTAACGTGGCGGGAGGGCCTAGGGACCTACAATGAGCAGTTCTTC.

The J gene is TRBJ2-3, the V gene TRBV28, with TRBD2 matching over 14 bases. Trimming cost V 1 base and J 5 bases; bases outside gene matches: 8. Germline lookup yields CDR1 MDHEN and CDR2 SYDVKM. This CDR3 has 18 amino acids. CDR3 region: CASSLLGTSGSWEDTQYF. The DNA for the CDR3 is TGTGCCAGCAGTTTATTAGGGACTAGCGGGAGTTGGGAAGATACGCAGTATTTT.

This clonotype was counted ten times or more. The V call is TRBV4-3, the J call TRBJ1-1, with 7 bases lining up with TRBD1. Losses at the gene ends were 4 bases for V and 1 base for J; bases not matched to a gene: 3. The CDR3 has 14 amino acids. Looked up from germline, CDR1 is LGHNA and CDR2 is YSLEER. The CDR3 loop reads CASSPGQSNTEAFF. Here the CDR3 DNA reads TGCGCCAGCAGCCCGGGACAGTCGAACACTGAAGCTTTCTTT.

This clonotype was seen ten or more times. The rearrangement joins TRBV5-6 to TRBJ2-7; D not resolved. Trimming pared 0 bases from V and 2 bases from J, leaving 9 bases between. CDR3 size: 14 residues. CDR1 and CDR2 (germline): SGHDT, YYEEEE. CDR3 nucleotides: TGTGCCAGCAGCTTGGGGCATAGTCCCTACGAGCAGTACTTC. It is translated as CASSLGHSPYEQYF.

A note on this clonotype: With a much larger clone just one base away, this may be a read error. The CDR3 loop reads CASIQDRTSGRNF. In DNA, the CDR3 is TGCGCCAGCATCCAAGATAGGACTAGCGGGAGAAACTTC. The rearrangement links TRBV4-3 to TRBJ2-7, with TRBD2 identical over 13 bases. Germline CDR1 LGHNA, CDR2 YSLEER. This CDR3 region has 13 residues.

This clonotype has a count of ten or more. This chain connects TRBV5-6 to TRBJ2-7; TRBD1 agrees at 11 bases. V lost 5 bases, J lost 3 bases, and 4 bases stayed unmatched. In germline, CDR1 is SGHDT, CDR2 YYEEEE. There are 14 residues in the CDR3. The CDR3 is CASSFGTGGYEQYF. The CDR3 coding sequence is TGTGCCAGCAGTTTCGGGACAGGGGGCTACGAGCAGTACTTC.

V usage is TRBV27 and J usage is TRBJ2-7; unclear D gene. This CDR3 region has 13 residues. Germline values: CDR1 MNHEY, CDR2 SMNVEV (reference sequence). V lost 0 bases and J 2 bases, leaving 5 bases between the germline ends. The chain's CDR3 is CASSLSSPYEQYF. DNA for the CDR3: TGTGCCAGCAGTTTATCGTCCCCCTACGAGCAGTACTTC.

The V call is TRBV7-9, the J call TRBJ1-3; D is unresolved. Per the germline V gene, CDR1 is SEHNR and CDR2 is FQNEAQ (reference sequence). The germline V and J ends were trimmed by 8 bases and 0 bases, with 11 bases remaining between them. CDR3 length: 14 amino acids. The CDR3 loop reads CASYPQNSGNTIYF. In nucleotides, the CDR3 is TGTGCCAGCTACCCCCAGAACTCTGGAAACACCATATATTTT.

This clonotype was found many times. Here the CDR3 DNA reads TGCGCCAGCAGCTTCGCCCCCGGTGCCAGGGATAACACCGGGGAGCTGTTTTTT. Translating it yields CASSFAPGARDNTGELFF. This sequence joins TRBV5-1 and TRBJ2-2, with D possibly TRBD1 on 5 matching bases. CDR3 length equals 18 residues. Deletions cut 2 bases from V and 2 bases from J, with 19 bases between. Germline CDR1 reads SGHRS; CDR2 reads YFSETQ.

The rearrangement uses TRBV9 and TRBJ2-1; 12 nucleotides match TRBD2. The CDR3 covers 17 residues. J gave up 5 bases and V 0 bases, and 6 bases lay outside the gene matches. Germline values: CDR1 SGDLS, CDR2 YYNGEE. The CDR3 sequence is CASSVGASGGAHNEQFF. For the CDR3, the DNA is TGTGCCAGCAGCGTAGGGGCTAGCGGGGGGGCCCACAATGAGCAGTTCTTC.

The chain recombines TRBV7-8 with TRBJ2-1, with D possibly being TRBD1 (5 bases). Trimming removed 0 bases at V and 5 bases at J, with 14 bases between. This CDR3 has 16 amino acids. Germline CDR1 reads SGHVS; CDR2 reads FQNEAQ. The CDR3 DNA reads as TGTGCCAGCAGCTTAGCGACAGCAGTCCGGGACAATGAGCAGTTCTTC. This codes for CASSLATAVRDNEQFF. The full variable domain, its missing parts supplied by reference TRBV7-8 and TRBJ2-1, is GAGVSQSPRYKVAKRGQDVALRCDPISGHVSLFWYQQALGQGPEFLTYFQNEAQLDKSGLPSDRFFAERPEGSVSTLKIQRTQQEDSAVYLCASSLATAVRDNEQFFGPGTRLTVL.

This rearrangement joins TRBV3-1 to TRBJ2-2; possibly TRBD2 for D (6 bases). Germline V lookup: CDR1 LGHDT, CDR2 YNNKEL (reference sequence). V lost 1 base and J lost 11, with 11 bases in between. CDR3 length: 13 residues. The CDR3 protein is CASSQAGLLELFF. CDR3 DNA: TGTGCCAGCAGCCAAGCGGGACTTCTTGAGCTGTTTTTT. Complete variable domain (other parts from reference TRBV3-1 and TRBJ2-2): DTAVSQTPKYLVTQMGNDKSIKCEQNLGHDTMYWYKQDSKKFLKIMFSYNNKELIINETVPNRFSPKSPDKAHLNLHINSLELGDSAVYFCASSQAGLLELFFGEGSRLTVL.

This clonotype appeared many times. The chain joins TRBV12-3 or TRBV12-4 to TRBJ2-7; weak D call: TRBD2 (6 bases). V was cut by 8 bases and J by 7 bases, with 18 bases left in between. The CDR3 is 13 residues long. The CDR3 spells CASRGWAGPEQYF. The DNA for the CDR3 is TGTGCCAGCCGCGGGTGGGCGGGACCTGAGCAGTACTTC.

The rearrangement joins TRBV11-2 to TRBJ2-7; 11 bases match TRBD2. Looked up from germline, CDR1 is SGHAT and CDR2 is FQNNGV. The CDR3 consists of 19 residues. V lost 5 bases and J lost 9; bases outside the gene matches: 24. The CDR3 reads CASSLLEGASGRPPSGQYF. The CDR3 DNA sequence: TGTGCCAGCAGCCTCCTCGAAGGGGCTAGCGGGAGGCCTCCCTCGGGGCAGTACTTC.

The chain has TRBV24-1 and TRBJ2-5, with 8 positions matching TRBD1. After removal of 1 base from V and 5 bases from J, the junction contained 14 bases not matched to a gene. There are 18 residues in the CDR3. Looked up from germline, CDR1 is KGHDR and CDR2 is SFDVKD. CDR3 DNA: TGTGCCACCAGTGATTTAGGCGCCGTCGACAGGGGCTTGGAGACCCAGTACTTC. This encodes CATSDLGAVDRGLETQYF.

This clonotype has more than one count but fewer than ten. This chain uses TRBV15 with TRBJ2-7; 14 nucleotides line up with TRBD2. Trimming took 3 bases from V and 2 from J; bases not matched to a gene: 12. Germline V gene lookup returns CDR1 LNHNV and CDR2 YYDKDF (reference sequence). The CDR3 sequence is 19 residues long. The CDR3 DNA is TGTGCCACCAGCAGGGGGTTCGGGACTAGCGGGAGCGGCGCCTACGAGCAGTACTTC. Residues: CATSRGFGTSGSGAYEQYF. The full variable domain, completed using reference TRBV15 and TRBJ2-7, is DAMVIQNPRYQVTQFGKPVTLSCSQTLNHNVMYWYQQKSSQAPKLLFHYYDKDFNNEADTPDNFQSRRPNTSFCFLDIRSPGLGDTAMYLCATSRGFGTSGSGAYEQYFGPGTRLTVT.